The rows below give T cell receptor beta chains drawn from one sample of a study of T cells in Graves' hyperthyroidism and ophthalmopathy. TCRdb reprocessed the multiplex PCR reads with MiXCR, giving one entry per CDR3 protein. The top ten hold almost 8% of the sample, which has around 300,000 distinct CDR3 sequences, 10% to 15% seen once. The material sequenced was blood. The source is a woman aged 30 to 39 with Graves' hyperthyroidism that later progressed to Graves' ophthalmopathy. Each CDR3 is given with its conserved first and last residue. D genes are given only for firm matches. The size entry is marked missing in some rows and otherwise reads once, few, many or a size class.

size	V	D	J	CDR3	DNA
many	TRBV6-2/TRBV6-3	TRBD1	TRBJ1-5	CASSYSIYRTGVDSNQPQHF	TGTGCCAGCAGTTACTCGATATATAGGACAGGCGTCGATAGCAATCAGCCCCAGCATTTT
few	TRBV6-2/TRBV6-3	TRBD2	TRBJ2-3	CASSGLAGGVQYF	TGTGCCAGCAGTGGACTAGCGGGAGGGGTGCAGTATTTT
many	TRBV12-3/TRBV12-4	NA	TRBJ2-1	CASSLETGSSEQFF	TGTGCCAGCAGTCTCGAGACTGGATCGAGTGAGCAGTTCTTC
NA	TRBV6-2/TRBV6-3	TRBD1	TRBJ1-4	CASRIRTGVNEKLFF	TGTGCCAGCAGAATCCGGACAGGAGTTAATGAAAAACTGTTTTTT
many	TRBV5-1	NA	TRBJ2-3	CASSLGSAFDTDTQYF	TGCGCCAGCAGCTTGGGGTCGGCGTTCGACACAGATACGCAGTATTTT
NA	TRBV5-5	TRBD1	TRBJ2-7	CASSLGGTGGFNEQYF	TGTGCCAGCAGCTTGGGCGGGACAGGGGGATTCAACGAGCAGTACTTC
many	TRBV19	TRBD2	TRBJ2-1	CASSISGRSYNEQFF	TGTGCCAGTAGTATTAGCGGGAGATCCTACAATGAGCAGTTCTTC
NA	TRBV7-8	NA	TRBJ1-2	CASSPPWDGYGYTF	TGTGCCAGCAGCCCTCCTTGGGACGGATATGGCTACACCTTC
many	TRBV29-1	NA	TRBJ2-7	CSFTASSYEQYF	TGCAGCTTCACTGCGAGCTCCTACGAGCAGTACTTC
few	TRBV30	NA	TRBJ1-1	CAWSFRGRGYTEAFF	TGTGCCTGGAGTTTTCGCGGACGTGGGTACACTGAAGCTTTCTTT
many	TRBV20-1	TRBD1	TRBJ2-3	CSARDLAGGNTDTQYF	TGCAGTGCTAGAGATCTCGCAGGGGGCAACACAGATACGCAGTATTTT
many	TRBV7-3	TRBD2	TRBJ2-1	CASSFTSGRYNEQFF	TGTGCCAGCAGTTTTACTAGCGGGAGGTACAATGAGCAGTTCTTC
few	TRBV9	TRBD2	TRBJ2-1	CASSVVGTSVANEQFF	TGTGCCAGCAGCGTAGTGGGGACTAGCGTAGCCAATGAGCAGTTCTTC
many	TRBV20-1	TRBD1	TRBJ1-4	CSAGETGTNEKLFF	TGCAGTGCTGGAGAGACAGGGACTAATGAAAAACTGTTTTTT
many	TRBV27	NA	TRBJ2-7	CASSDGYSTYEQYF	TGTGCCAGCAGTGACGGCTACTCCACCTACGAGCAGTACTTC
NA	TRBV5-1	NA	TRBJ2-1	CASSLDQGRTYNEQFF	TGCGCCAGCAGCTTGGACCAGGGGAGGACCTACAATGAGCAGTTCTTC